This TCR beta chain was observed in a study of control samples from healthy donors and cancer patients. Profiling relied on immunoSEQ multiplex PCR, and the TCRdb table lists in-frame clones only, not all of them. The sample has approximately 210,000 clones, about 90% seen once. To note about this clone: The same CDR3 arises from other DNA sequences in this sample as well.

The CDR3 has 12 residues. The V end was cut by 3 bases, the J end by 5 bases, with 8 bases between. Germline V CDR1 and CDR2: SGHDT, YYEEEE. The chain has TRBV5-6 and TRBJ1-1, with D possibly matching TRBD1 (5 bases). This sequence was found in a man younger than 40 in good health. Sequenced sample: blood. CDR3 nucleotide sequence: TGTGCCAGCAGCTGGGGGAGAACTGAAGCTTTCTTT. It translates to CASSWGRTEAFF.